This T cell receptor (beta chain) was obtained from a study of blood T cells in healthy people across ages. Study as a whole: About one barcoded beta molecule per two T cells was the capture yield of template switching. Study-wide results and caveats: While age rose, TCR beta diversity per million T cells dropped in a roughly linear way.

A minimum of 6 micrograms of total RNA was extracted per sample. Trimming removed 4 bases at V and 2 bases at J, with 14 bases between. Germline CDR1 reads SGHRS; CDR2 reads YFSETQ. The CDR3 has 15 amino acids. Ten or more counts support this clonotype. Its antigen is still unknown. For the second PCR, which ran for about 7 to 11 cycles, a sample-barcoded 5' primer and a J-beta primer mix were used. TCRdb fed the 5' RACE reads into MiXCR, producing one record per CDR3 protein. The sample carries 600,000 or so distinct CDR3 sequences, approximately 30% recorded once. V usage is TRBV5-1 and J usage is TRBJ2-3; D possibly corresponds to TRBD1 (6 bases). The sample comprised blood. The source is a woman of 80 years or more in good health. CDR3 nucleotide sequence: TGCGCCAGCAGCCTAACAGGGCTGGACACAGATACGCAGTATTTT. It is translated as CASSLTGLDTDTQYF.